This T cell receptor beta chain was sequenced during a study of Graves' ophthalmopathy and Graves' hyperthyroidism. RNA transcripts yielded amplified TCR beta CDR3 regions. HTBI primers were used in a first-round RT-PCR, which preceded a second-round multiplex PCR. TCRdb processed the multiplex PCR reads anew with MiXCR; each CDR3 protein has one entry. Among some 380,000 distinct CDR3 sequences, roughly 14% were seen once, and the ten largest hold 7%. This clonotype was detected many times. Its antigen is still unknown. Study conclusions and caveats: Forecasting of ophthalmopathy progression by the model achieved approximately 70% sensitivity and about 77% specificity.

Eligible hyperthyroidism cases comprised new diagnoses of under 2 months' duration in individuals aged 18 to 65. The sequenced material came from peripheral blood. This sequence was found in a woman aged 18-29 years with stable Graves' hyperthyroidism.

Here the CDR3 reads CAISESEGRSYEQYF. The CDR3 DNA follows: TGTGCCATCAGTGAGAGTGAGGGTAGGTCCTACGAGCAGTACTTC. The chain joins TRBV10-3 to TRBJ2-7, with TRBD2 as a possible D gene (5 bases). From germline, CDR1 is ENHRY and CDR2 SYGVKD. The CDR3 extends over 15 amino acids. Trimming removed 2 bases from V and 1 base from J, with 12 bases in between.